The rows below give T cell receptor beta chains drawn from one sample of a study of cytomegalovirus exposure and HLA in healthy donors. TCRdb's copy holds only in-frame clones and misses some; the assay was immunoSEQ multiplex PCR. Among approximately 100,000 clones listed, approximately 74% were seen once. The sample was PBMCs. Receptors were obtained from a male donor in good health and CMV-seronegative. CDR3s leave out the opening cysteine and the closing phenylalanine or tryptophan. Fields, in order: V gene, J gene, CDR3 protein.

v_call: TRBV28; j_call: TRBJ1-2; cdr3_aa: ASSPPYTGTYGYT
v_call: TRBV19; j_call: TRBJ2-1; cdr3_aa: ASSTTSGRTNEQF
v_call: TRBV2; j_call: TRBJ1-6; cdr3_aa: ASGGQNYNSPLH
v_call: TRBV29-1; j_call: TRBJ2-7; cdr3_aa: SVGQGVDEQY
v_call: TRBV18; j_call: TRBJ2-2; cdr3_aa: ASSGAMRTGELF
v_call: TRBV7-2; j_call: TRBJ2-7; cdr3_aa: ASNHGGDRVSYEQY
v_call: TRBV5-1; j_call: TRBJ1-2; cdr3_aa: ASSTGTGELYGYT
v_call: TRBV6-5; j_call: TRBJ2-4; cdr3_aa: ASRAGLAKNIQY
v_call: TRBV28; j_call: TRBJ2-3; cdr3_aa: ASSFPSRQWRGTDTQY
v_call: TRBV6-5; j_call: TRBJ2-5; cdr3_aa: ASSYDSGGVQETQY
v_call: TRBV28; j_call: TRBJ1-4; cdr3_aa: ASSALGARSNEKLF
v_call: TRBV9; j_call: TRBJ2-5; cdr3_aa: ASSSRDSQETQY
v_call: TRBV14; j_call: TRBJ1-5; cdr3_aa: ASSQERSGRGNQPQH
v_call: TRBV5-1; j_call: TRBJ2-6; cdr3_aa: ASSSGQGRANVLT
v_call: TRBV29-1; j_call: TRBJ1-4; cdr3_aa: SVGSTLGELF
v_call: TRBV29-1; j_call: TRBJ1-2; cdr3_aa: SVLANYGYT
v_call: TRBV9; j_call: TRBJ1-3; cdr3_aa: ASSQGAPGNTIY
v_call: TRBV5-8; j_call: TRBJ2-6; cdr3_aa: ASSSIVSTGANVLT
v_call: TRBV5-4; j_call: TRBJ2-3; cdr3_aa: ASSLPLSDTQY
v_call: TRBV5-4; j_call: TRBJ1-3; cdr3_aa: ASSLDPGGSNTIY
v_call: TRBV7-3; j_call: TRBJ2-7; cdr3_aa: ASSLISGQGYEQY
v_call: TRBV6-5; j_call: TRBJ1-3; cdr3_aa: ASRDRAGNTIY
v_call: TRBV6-6; j_call: TRBJ1-2; cdr3_aa: ASSRDRGYGYT
v_call: TRBV7-2; j_call: TRBJ2-3; cdr3_aa: ASSRLDREVKY
v_call: TRBV7-8; j_call: TRBJ1-5; cdr3_aa: ASSLKGESQPQH
v_call: TRBV2; j_call: TRBJ2-7; cdr3_aa: ASSDLAGFYEQY
v_call: TRBV2; j_call: TRBJ2-7; cdr3_aa: ASSGTSGSVNEQY
v_call: TRBV27; j_call: TRBJ1-5; cdr3_aa: ASSLGGVSNQPQH
v_call: TRBV9; j_call: TRBJ1-6; cdr3_aa: ASSAGQKFNNSPLH
v_call: TRBV9; j_call: TRBJ1-6; cdr3_aa: ASSDRDNSPLH
v_call: TRBV2; j_call: TRBJ1-1; cdr3_aa: ASSEGTGGPEAF
v_call: TRBV23-1; j_call: TRBJ2-5; cdr3_aa: ASTPIGGQETQY
v_call: TRBV5-6; j_call: TRBJ1-4; cdr3_aa: ASSGYRGHGNEKLF
v_call: TRBV11-2; j_call: TRBJ2-2; cdr3_aa: ASSPFTGELF
v_call: TRBV23-1; j_call: TRBJ1-2; cdr3_aa: ASSPTGTGVYT
v_call: TRBV5-1; j_call: TRBJ2-3; cdr3_aa: ASGRQWVTDTQY
v_call: TRBV7-8; j_call: TRBJ2-7; cdr3_aa: ASSSPGQESYEQY
v_call: TRBV28; j_call: TRBJ2-7; cdr3_aa: ASSWVSGNMPYEQY
v_call: TRBV28; j_call: TRBJ1-1; cdr3_aa: ASSLPLRRDTEAF
v_call: TRBV30; j_call: TRBJ2-2; cdr3_aa: AWRNARITGPPGELF
v_call: TRBV30; j_call: TRBJ2-5; cdr3_aa: AWSVYYEETQY
v_call: TRBV5-5; j_call: TRBJ2-7; cdr3_aa: ASSFGLVIDEQY
v_call: TRBV9; j_call: TRBJ2-3; cdr3_aa: ASSPRGTGSVDTQY
v_call: TRBV2; j_call: TRBJ2-7; cdr3_aa: AGKTLQGDYEQY
v_call: TRBV7-3; j_call: TRBJ2-1; cdr3_aa: ASSLYGLAGTSNEQF
v_call: TRBV11-3; j_call: TRBJ2-2; cdr3_aa: ASSLTSSSRELF
v_call: TRBV27; j_call: TRBJ2-1; cdr3_aa: ASSLIPRYNEQF
v_call: TRBV9; j_call: TRBJ2-1; cdr3_aa: ASSPGPGYPEQF
v_call: TRBV30; j_call: TRBJ1-5; cdr3_aa: AWSVGRNQPQH
v_call: TRBV28; j_call: TRBJ2-2; cdr3_aa: ASSFRGQGITGELF
v_call: TRBV6-6; j_call: TRBJ1-1; cdr3_aa: ASSSGGLGRGVEAF
v_call: TRBV27; j_call: TRBJ2-1; cdr3_aa: ASSPPLVGAVNEQF
v_call: TRBV7-8; j_call: TRBJ1-4; cdr3_aa: ASSLRGQGTEKLF
v_call: TRBV6-1; j_call: TRBJ1-1; cdr3_aa: ASWSNTEAF